The next 8 T cell receptor beta chains were all read from a single sample in a study of blood T cell repertoires in COVID-19. Some clones are missing from TCRdb's copy, which holds only in-frame ones; the method was immunoSEQ multiplex PCR. The data show approximately 93,000 clones, just over 85% seen once. Sequencing was done on a sample of peripheral blood. Source of these receptors: a man aged 45-65 years with COVID-19, enrolled during active disease.

V is TRBV5-1 and J is TRBJ1-6, with D maybe TRBD1 (5 bases). In germline, CDR1 is SGHRS, CDR2 YFSETQ. This CDR3 is 15 amino acids long. V lost 1 base, J lost 5 bases, and 10 bases lay in between. The CDR3 reads CASSLIQGNNSPLHF. In nucleotides, the CDR3 is TGCGCCAGCAGCTTGATCCAGGGTAATAATTCACCCCTCCACTTT.

The table lists this clone with a few counts. The gene calls are TRBV18 and TRBJ1-6, with D perhaps TRBD1 (5 bases). Germline lookup yields CDR1 KGHSH and CDR2 LQKENI. Trimming cost V 4 bases and J 5 bases, with 12 bases left between them. CDR3 size: 15 residues. The CDR3: CASSLQGRDNSPLHF. CDR3 DNA sequence: TGTGCCAGCTCACTCCAGGGAAGGGATAATTCACCCCTCCACTTT.

The chain combines TRBV27 with TRBJ1-6; D gene uncertain. The CDR3 length is 14 residues. V was clipped by 6 bases and J by 7 bases, with 13 bases between them. The V gene's germline CDR1 is MNHEY and CDR2 SMNVEV (reference sequence). This chain's CDR3 is CASRGSPGNSPLHF. CDR3 DNA: TGTGCCAGCAGAGGCAGCCCGGGGAATTCACCCCTCCACTTT.

The chain has TRBV5-4 and TRBJ2-3; TRBD2 agrees at 8 bases. The CDR3 covers 14 residues. Germline values: CDR1 SGHNT, CDR2 YYREEE (reference sequence). After removal of 2 bases from V and 4 bases from J, the junction contained 3 bases not matched to a gene. This CDR3 reads CASSLAGVPDTQYF. The CDR3 bases are TGTGCCAGCAGCTTAGCGGGGGTACCAGATACGCAGTATTTT.

This clone appeared a single time. The J gene is TRBJ2-7, the V gene TRBV6-2 or TRBV6-3, with TRBD2 identical over 9 bases. This CDR3 is built from 13 residues. Trimming at V came to 6 bases and at J to 4 bases, leaving 4 bases not matched to a gene. Germline-derived CDR1 and CDR2 are MNHEY and SVGEGT. The CDR3 nucleotides read TGTGCCAGCAGCCTGCGGGGGGGGTACGAGCAGTACTTC. Encoded protein: CASSLRGGYEQYF.

The CDR3 DNA sequence: TGCGCCAGCAGTGAGTCACGGTATTTCAATCAGCCCCAGCATTTT. Protein sequence: CASSESRYFNQPQHF. The chain uses TRBV10-2 and TRBJ1-5; D ambiguous. Germline-derived CDR1 and CDR2 are WSHSY and SAAADI. Deletions cut 0 bases from V and 3 bases from J, with 9 bases between. CDR3 length: 15 amino acids.

The gene calls are TRBV15 and TRBJ1-2; 12 positions agree with TRBD1. CDR1 and CDR2 from the germline V gene are LNHNV and YYDKDF (reference sequence). The CDR3 length is 15 residues. J gave up 3 bases and V 3 bases, and 2 bases lay outside the gene matches. For the CDR3, the DNA is TGTGCCACCAGCAGGGGGACAGGGGGCGACTATGGCTACACCTTC. Its translation is CATSRGTGGDYGYTF.

The chain joins TRBV30 to TRBJ1-2; 9 bases agree with TRBD1. The V gene's germline CDR1 is GTSNPN and CDR2 SVGIG (reference sequence). V lost 3 bases and J lost 4; bases outside the gene matches: 6. The CDR3 consists of 14 residues. The CDR3 loop is CAWRPTGGTYGYTF. In nucleotides, the CDR3 is TGTGCCTGGAGGCCGACAGGGGGTACCTATGGCTACACCTTC.